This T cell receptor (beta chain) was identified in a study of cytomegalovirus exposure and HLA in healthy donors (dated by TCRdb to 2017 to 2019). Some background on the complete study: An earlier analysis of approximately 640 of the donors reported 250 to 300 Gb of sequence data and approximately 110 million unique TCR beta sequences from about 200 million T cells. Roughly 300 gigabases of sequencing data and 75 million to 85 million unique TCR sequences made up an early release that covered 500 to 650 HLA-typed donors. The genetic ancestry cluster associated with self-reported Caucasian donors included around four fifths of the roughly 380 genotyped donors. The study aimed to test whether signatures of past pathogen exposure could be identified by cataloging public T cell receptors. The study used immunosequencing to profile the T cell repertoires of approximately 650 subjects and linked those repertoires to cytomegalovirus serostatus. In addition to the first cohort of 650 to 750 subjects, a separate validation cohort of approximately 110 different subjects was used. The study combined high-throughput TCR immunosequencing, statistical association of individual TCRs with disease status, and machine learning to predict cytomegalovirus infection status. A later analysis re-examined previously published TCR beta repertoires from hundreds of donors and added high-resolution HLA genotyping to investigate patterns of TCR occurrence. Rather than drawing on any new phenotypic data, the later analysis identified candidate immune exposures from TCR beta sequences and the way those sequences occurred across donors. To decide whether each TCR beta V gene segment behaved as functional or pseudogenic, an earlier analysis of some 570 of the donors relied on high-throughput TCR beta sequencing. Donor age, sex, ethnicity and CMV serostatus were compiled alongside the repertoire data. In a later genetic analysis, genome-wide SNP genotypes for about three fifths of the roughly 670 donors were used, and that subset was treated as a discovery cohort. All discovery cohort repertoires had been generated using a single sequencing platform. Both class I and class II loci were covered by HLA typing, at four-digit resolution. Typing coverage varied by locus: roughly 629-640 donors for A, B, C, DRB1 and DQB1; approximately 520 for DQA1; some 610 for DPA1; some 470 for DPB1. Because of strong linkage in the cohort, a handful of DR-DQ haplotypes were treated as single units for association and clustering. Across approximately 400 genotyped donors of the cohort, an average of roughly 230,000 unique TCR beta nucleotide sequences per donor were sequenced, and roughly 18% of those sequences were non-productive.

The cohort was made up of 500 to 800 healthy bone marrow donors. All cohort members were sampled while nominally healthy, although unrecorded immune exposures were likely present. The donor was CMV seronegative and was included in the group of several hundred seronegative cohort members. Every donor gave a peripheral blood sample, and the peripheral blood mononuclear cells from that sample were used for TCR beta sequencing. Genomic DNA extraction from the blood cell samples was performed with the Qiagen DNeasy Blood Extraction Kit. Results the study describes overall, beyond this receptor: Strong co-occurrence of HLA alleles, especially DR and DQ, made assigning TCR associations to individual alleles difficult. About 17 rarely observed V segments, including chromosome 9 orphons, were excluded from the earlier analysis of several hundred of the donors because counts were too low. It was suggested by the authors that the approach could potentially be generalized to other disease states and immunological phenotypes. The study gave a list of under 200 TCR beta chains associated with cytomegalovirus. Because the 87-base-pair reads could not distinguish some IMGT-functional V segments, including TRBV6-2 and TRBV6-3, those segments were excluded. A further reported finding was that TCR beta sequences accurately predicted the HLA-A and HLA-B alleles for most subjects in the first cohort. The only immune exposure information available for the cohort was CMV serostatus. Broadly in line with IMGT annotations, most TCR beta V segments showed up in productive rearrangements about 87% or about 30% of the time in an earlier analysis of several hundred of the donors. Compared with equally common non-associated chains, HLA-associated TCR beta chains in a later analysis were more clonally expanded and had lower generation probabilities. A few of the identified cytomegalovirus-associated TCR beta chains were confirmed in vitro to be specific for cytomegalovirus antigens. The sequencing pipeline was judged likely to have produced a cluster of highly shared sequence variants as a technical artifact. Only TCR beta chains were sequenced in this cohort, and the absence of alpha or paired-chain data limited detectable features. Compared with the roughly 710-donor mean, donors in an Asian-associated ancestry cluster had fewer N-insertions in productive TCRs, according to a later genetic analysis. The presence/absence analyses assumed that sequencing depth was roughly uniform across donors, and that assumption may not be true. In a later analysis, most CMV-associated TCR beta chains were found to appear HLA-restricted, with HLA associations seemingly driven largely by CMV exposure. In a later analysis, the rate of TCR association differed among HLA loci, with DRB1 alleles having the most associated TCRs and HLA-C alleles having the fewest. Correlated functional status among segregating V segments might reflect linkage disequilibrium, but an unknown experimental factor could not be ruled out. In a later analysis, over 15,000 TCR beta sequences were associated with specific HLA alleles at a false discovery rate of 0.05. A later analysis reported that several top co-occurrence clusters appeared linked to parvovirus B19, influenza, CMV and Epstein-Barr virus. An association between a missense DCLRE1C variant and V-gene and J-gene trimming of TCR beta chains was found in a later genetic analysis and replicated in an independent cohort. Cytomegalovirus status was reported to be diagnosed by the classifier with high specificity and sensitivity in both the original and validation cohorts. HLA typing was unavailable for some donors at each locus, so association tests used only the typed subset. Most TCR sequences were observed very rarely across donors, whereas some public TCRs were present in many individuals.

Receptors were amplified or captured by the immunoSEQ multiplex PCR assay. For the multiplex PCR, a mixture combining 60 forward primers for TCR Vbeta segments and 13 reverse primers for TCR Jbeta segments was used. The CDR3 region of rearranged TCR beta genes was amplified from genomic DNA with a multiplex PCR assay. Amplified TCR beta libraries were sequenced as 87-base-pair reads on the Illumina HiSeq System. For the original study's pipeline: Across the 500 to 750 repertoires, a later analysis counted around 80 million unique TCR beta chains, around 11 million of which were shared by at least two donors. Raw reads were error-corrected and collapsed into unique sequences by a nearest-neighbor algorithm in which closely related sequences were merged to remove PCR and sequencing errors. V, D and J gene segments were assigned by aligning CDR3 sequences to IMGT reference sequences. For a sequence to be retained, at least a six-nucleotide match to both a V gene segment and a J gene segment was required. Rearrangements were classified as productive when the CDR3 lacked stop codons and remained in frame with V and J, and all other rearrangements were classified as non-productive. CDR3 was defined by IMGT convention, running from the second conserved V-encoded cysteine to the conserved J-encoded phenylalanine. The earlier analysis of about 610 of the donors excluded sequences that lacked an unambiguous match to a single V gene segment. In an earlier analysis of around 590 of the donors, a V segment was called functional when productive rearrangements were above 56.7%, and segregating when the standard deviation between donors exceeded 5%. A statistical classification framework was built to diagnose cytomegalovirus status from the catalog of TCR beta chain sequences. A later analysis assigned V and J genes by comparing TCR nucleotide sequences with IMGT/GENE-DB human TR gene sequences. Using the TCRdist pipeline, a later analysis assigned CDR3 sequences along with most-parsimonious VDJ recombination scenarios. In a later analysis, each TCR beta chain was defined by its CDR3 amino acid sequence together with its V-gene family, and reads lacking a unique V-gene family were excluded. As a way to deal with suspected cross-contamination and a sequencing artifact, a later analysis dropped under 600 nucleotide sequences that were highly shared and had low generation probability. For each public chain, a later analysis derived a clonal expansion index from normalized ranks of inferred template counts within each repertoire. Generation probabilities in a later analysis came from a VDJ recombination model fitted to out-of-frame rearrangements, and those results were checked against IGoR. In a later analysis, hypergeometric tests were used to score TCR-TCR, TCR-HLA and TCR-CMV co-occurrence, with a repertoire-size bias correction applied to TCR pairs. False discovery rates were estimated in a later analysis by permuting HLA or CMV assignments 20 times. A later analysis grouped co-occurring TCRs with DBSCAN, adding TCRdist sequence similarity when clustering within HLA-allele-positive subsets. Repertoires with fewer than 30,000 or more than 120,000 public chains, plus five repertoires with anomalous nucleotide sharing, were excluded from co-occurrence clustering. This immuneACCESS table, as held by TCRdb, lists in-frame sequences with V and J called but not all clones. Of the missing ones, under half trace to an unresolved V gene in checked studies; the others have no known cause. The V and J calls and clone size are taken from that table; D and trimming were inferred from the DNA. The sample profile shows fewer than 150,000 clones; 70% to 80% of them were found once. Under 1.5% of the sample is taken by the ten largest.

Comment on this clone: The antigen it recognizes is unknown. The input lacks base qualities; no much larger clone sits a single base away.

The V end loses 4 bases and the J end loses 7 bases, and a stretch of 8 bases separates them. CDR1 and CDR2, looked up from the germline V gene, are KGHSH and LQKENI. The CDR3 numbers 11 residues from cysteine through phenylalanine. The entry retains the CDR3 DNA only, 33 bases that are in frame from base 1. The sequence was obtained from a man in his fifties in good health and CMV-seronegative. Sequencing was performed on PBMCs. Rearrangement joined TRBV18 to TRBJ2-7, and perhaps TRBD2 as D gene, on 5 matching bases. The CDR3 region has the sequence CASSLEREQYF. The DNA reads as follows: TGTGCCAGCTCACTAGAGCGGGAGCAGTACTTC.